This record looks at one TCR beta chain sequence and its context. This sample stems from a study of blood T cell repertoires in COVID-19. About the research overall: Samples taken during acute and convalescent COVID-19 were collected in the United States, Italy and Spain.

This CDR3 spans 17 amino acids. V shed 3 bases and J 2 bases; nucleotides not matched to a gene: 7. The germline gives CDR1 KGHSH, CDR2 LQKENI. Source study methods: It was from reference gene primer amplification that nucleated cell counts were estimated. Here immunoSEQ multiplex PCR was the method, and the copy in TCRdb shows in-frame clones only, minus some. V and J calls and clone size are given by that table; D and trimming were obtained from the DNA. In the table there are some 50,000 clones, 90% of which are singletons. The chain joins TRBV18 to TRBJ1-1, with 12 nucleotides matching TRBD1. The sample comprised peripheral blood. This TCR was recovered from a man between 40 and 49 years old with acute or convalescent COVID-19. The CDR3 loop is CASSPPGTGGFNTEAFF. The CDR3 coding sequence is TGTGCCAGCTCACCCCCCGGGACAGGGGGCTTCAACACTGAAGCTTTCTTT.